This TCR beta chain stems from a study of identical twins. TCRdb reprocessed the 5' RACE reads with MiXCR, giving one entry per CDR3 protein. The sample holds 500,000 to 650,000 distinct CDR3 sequences, about 20% seen once. This CDR3 region has 14 residues. The V and J ends lost 5 bases and 5 bases respectively, with 15 bases between them. Germline CDR1 is SEHNR and CDR2 is FQNEAQ (reference sequence). The same sample was also studied in work on yellow fever vaccine responses in identical twins.

The chain uses TRBV7-9 and TRBJ2-5; D not resolved. The source of this sequence is a woman younger than 30 in good health. The sequenced sample consisted of CD4+ T cells sorted from blood. The CDR3 sequence: CASSPSISRETQYF. CDR3 coding DNA: TGTGCCAGCAGCCCCTCCATTAGTCGGGAGACCCAGTACTTC.